This T cell receptor (beta chain) was found in a study of blood T cells in healthy people across ages (dated by TCRdb to 2015 to 2017). For context, the study as a whole: Template switching captured roughly one uniquely barcoded TCR beta cDNA molecule per two T cells in model experiments. Using deep sequencing normalized with unique cDNA molecular identifiers, the study measured how TCR beta repertoire diversity changes with age. For two donors (one aged 18 to 29 and one aged 80 or older), the study analyzed two additional independent replicas of 1 million unique cDNA reads from the same blood draw. Four age groups were formed from the donors: young (average roughly 16 years), middle-aged (just under 40), aged (around 68) and long-lived (around 82). The study at large found these results: Estimates of total diversity based on one million sequenced T cells were considered lower bounds and underestimates. Since profiling was done on bulk unsorted PBMCs, naive and antigen-experienced compartments could not be conclusively compared. A strong correlation was found between observed TCR beta diversity and the percentage of naive T cells measured by flow cytometry. Observed TCR beta diversity per million T cells fell roughly linearly with age, and a significant reduction was already apparent by age roughly 41. Because donor CMV infection status was unknown, age-related changes in expanded clonotypes were potentially confounded. Compared with the aged group, the long-lived group had more naive CD4+ T cells, fewer expanded clones and increased TCR diversity, a pattern suggesting age selection.

This clonotype occurred many times. Its antigen is unknown. No qualities accompany the bases; no much larger clone lies one base away. Donors were 30 to 45 systemically healthy Caucasian individuals from Russia aged roughly 6 to 90 years. Each donor gave about 10 milliliters of peripheral blood, drawn into EDTA-treated Vacutainer tubes. PBMCs were isolated by Ficoll-Paque density-gradient centrifugation, with at least 6 million obtained per sample. Total RNA, at least 6 micrograms per sample, was extracted from PBMCs with Trizol reagent. Naive CD45RAhigh/CD27high T cell percentages were measured by flow cytometry on a PBMC aliquot from every donor. The library was prepared using 5' RACE. The sequencer was an Illumina HiSeq 2500. A second PCR of about 6 to 12 cycles was performed with a sample-barcoded 5' primer and a J-beta primer mix. A template-switch 5' adaptor carrying 12 random nucleotides introduced a unique molecular identifier onto each TCR beta cDNA molecule. At least 2.5 million CDR3-containing paired-end reads were obtained from each sample. First-strand cDNA synthesis was performed from all RNA using the Mint cDNA synthesis kit, with priming by a TRBC-specific oligonucleotide. Following uracil-DNA glycosylase treatment, a first 18-cycle PCR with universal primers M1SS and BC2_uni_R was performed on all cDNA. Concerning the study's data processing: Normalization of each sample was performed by random selection of 1 million high-quality reads, each carrying a distinct molecular identifier. Reads sharing molecular identifiers were discarded rather than binned into consensus sequences. MiTCR, run with a Q25 quality threshold and the strictest error-elimination algorithm, handled CDR3 identification, clonotype clustering and error correction. A nonparametric unseen species model using Euler transformation provided a lower-bound estimate of total TCR beta diversity. TCRdb trimmed the raw reads at Q25, called clones with MiXCR and kept productive beta chains. Rows are combined by CDR3 protein, so each entry shows the most common genes and DNA. TCRdb's processing, not the authors', yielded these V and J calls. Here the sample has about 800,000 distinct CDR3 sequences; about 25% occur a single time. The top ten clones comprise under 4.5% of the sample.

The germline V gene (reference sequence) gives CDR1 as MNHEY and CDR2 as SMNVEV. Including cysteine and phenylalanine, the CDR3 has 14 amino acids. Only the CDR3 portion is preserved as DNA: 42 bases, with reading frame beginning at the first base. Trimming removed 3 bases from V and 3 bases from J; the gene matches leave 2 bases unexplained. This sample was shared with a second study, whose subject was T cells of mothers and their children. As noted in the second study: The donors were nine systemically healthy Caucasian individuals, made up of three mothers and their six children. cDNA synthesis consumed the entire amount of extracted RNA, loaded at roughly 1.5 ug RNA in each 15 ul reaction. In the second PCR, the M1S primer added sample barcodes and 2-4 random nucleotides. Over 8.5 million TCR beta CDR3 reads were obtained for each mother, and around 3 million reads were obtained for each child. Thymic selection similarly shapes TCR recombination output in related and unrelated pairs, with minor effect from inherited differences. Normalized repertoire overlap was always slightly but never significantly higher in related than unrelated mother-child pairs. No persistent microchimeric T cell clones were detected, at a sensitivity of around 100 clones per million clonotypes. In the study, deep NGS was used to compare the TCR beta repertoires of mothers and children, and features distinguishing related mother-child pairs from unrelated individuals were sought. Mothers averaged about 40 +/- 4 years of age and children averaged roughly 10 +/- 4 years. After adapters were ligated using NEBNext reagents, the libraries underwent 100+100 nt paired-end sequencing on an Illumina HiSeq 2000. To prevent cross-contamination, the mother and child libraries were prepared one month apart and sequenced in separate runs. For each donor, somewhere between roughly 500,000 and 2,100,000 distinct TCR beta clonotypes were identified. Naive TCR beta clonotypes were estimated from low-frequency clonotypes matched to each donor's FACS-determined naive share, without sorting.

Sequencing was done on a sample of blood. The sequence is built from TRBV27 and TRBJ2-7, and TRBD2 matches 10 of the central bases. The TCR comes from a boy under 18 in good health. The DNA sequence is TGTGCCAGCAGTTTGGGGACTAGCGTCTACGAGCAGTACTTC. Translated, it gives CASSLGTSVYEQYF.